The clone carrying this TCR beta chain was observed at least ten times. Its antigen is not identified. The CDR3 consists of 12 residues. Germline CDR1 reads MNHEY; CDR2 reads SVGEGT. The ends were cut back, 0 bases at V and 9 bases at J, with 6 bases in the middle. The sequenced template was RNA, covering the TCR beta CDR3 region. Amplification began with first-round RT-PCR using HTBI primers, then second-round multiplex PCR was performed. MiXCR was run by TCRdb on the multiplex PCR reads, yielding one entry per CDR3 protein. The sample records 350,000 to 450,000 distinct CDR3 sequences, about a sixth being singletons. This record comes from a study of Graves' ophthalmopathy and Graves' hyperthyroidism. Broader study findings: Stable hyperthyroidism and ophthalmopathy were told apart by a 13-signature model, which achieved roughly 90% sensitivity and over 65% specificity.

Sequenced input: peripheral blood. The source of this sequence is a woman under 30 with Graves' ophthalmopathy. The V gene is TRBV6-2 or TRBV6-3, the J gene TRBJ2-4; no reliable D call. CDR3 sequence reads: CASSYSIGIQYF. CDR3 nucleotide sequence: TGTGCCAGCAGTTACTCGATCGGCATTCAGTACTTC.